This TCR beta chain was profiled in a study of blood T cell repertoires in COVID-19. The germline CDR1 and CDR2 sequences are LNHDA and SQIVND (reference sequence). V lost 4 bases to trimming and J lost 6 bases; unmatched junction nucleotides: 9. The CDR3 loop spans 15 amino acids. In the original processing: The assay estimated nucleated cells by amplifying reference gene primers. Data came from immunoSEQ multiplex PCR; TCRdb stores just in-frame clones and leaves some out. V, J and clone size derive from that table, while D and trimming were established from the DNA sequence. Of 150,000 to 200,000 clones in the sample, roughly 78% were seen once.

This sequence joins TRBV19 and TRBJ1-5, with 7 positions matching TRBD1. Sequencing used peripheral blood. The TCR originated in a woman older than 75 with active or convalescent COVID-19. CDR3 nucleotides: TGTGCCAGTAGTAAACAGGGGCCTAAGGGTCAGCCCCAGCATTTT. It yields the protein CASSKQGPKGQPQHF.